This record concerns one T cell receptor (beta chain) sequence. Trimming removed 2 bases at V and 7 bases at J, with 18 bases between. CDR1 is SEHNR, CDR2 FQNEAQ, per germline (reference sequence). CDR3 length: 16 amino acids. Per the study methods: Estimates of nucleated cell counts were drawn from the amplification of reference gene primers. Assay used: immunoSEQ multiplex PCR; TCRdb lists only in-frame clones, some missing. V and J calls and clone size are as listed in that table; D and trimming were resolved from the DNA. The sample lists 110,000 to 150,000 clones; 75% to 90% were seen once. The data were obtained in a study of blood T cell repertoires in COVID-19. Study details: Both acute and convalescent COVID-19 samples were obtained from the United States, Italy and Spain. From T cells, B-cell-depleted T cells, or PBMCs came the material, which was cDNA or gDNA.

This receptor was identified in a man in his sixties with active or convalescent COVID-19. The chain uses TRBV7-9 and TRBJ2-4, with TRBD1 as a possible D gene (6 bases). The specimen sequenced was peripheral blood. CDR3 bases: TGTGCCAGCAGCTTATACACCCCCCCAGGGGACAACATTCAGTACTTC. Residues: CASSLYTPPGDNIQYF.